Presented here are 15 T cell receptor beta chains from one specimen sequenced in a study of cytomegalovirus exposure and HLA in healthy donors. The study ran its PCR with 60 Vbeta and 13 Jbeta primers. Only in-frame clones appear in the TCRdb table, and some are missing; sequencing was by immunoSEQ multiplex PCR. The profile shows 130,000 to 150,000 clones, about 80% of them singletons. The sample comprised PBMCs. The receptors were sampled from an older woman in good health and CMV-seropositive.

The chain is built from TRBV30 and TRBJ2-5; tentative D call: TRBD2 (6 bases). The germline V and J ends were trimmed by 1 base and 2 bases, with 14 bases remaining between them. Germline lookup yields CDR1 GTSNPN and CDR2 SVGIG (reference sequence). This CDR3 contains 15 residues. The CDR3 region is CAWSGLDSYQETQYF. CDR3 nucleotides: TGTGCCTGGAGTGGACTAGACTCCTATCAAGAGACCCAGTACTTC.

V usage is TRBV7-8 and J usage is TRBJ2-5; 14 bases map to TRBD2. Looked up from germline, CDR1 is SGHVS and CDR2 is FQNEAQ. This CDR3 is 17 amino acids long. V dropped 0 bases and J dropped 4; count of bases not matched to a gene: 4. CDR3 amino acids: CASSLASGTSGRETQYF. The DNA of the CDR3 is TGTGCCAGCAGCTTAGCGAGCGGGACTAGCGGGAGAGAGACCCAGTACTTC.

This clone occurred a few times. This chain connects TRBV6-6 to TRBJ1-2; D is possibly TRBD1 (6 bases). Trimming took off 6 bases at V and 8 bases at J, with 19 bases between the two ends. The CDR3 is 14 amino acids. Looked up from germline, CDR1 is MNHNY and CDR2 is SVGAGI (reference sequence). The CDR3 region has the DNA TGTGCCAGCAGATCCAGGACAGTTCTTACGGGCTACACCTTC. Its translation is CASRSRTVLTGYTF.

The CDR3 here is CASSPVRGPRVPGELFF. The CDR3 DNA sequence: TGTGCCAGCAGCCCAGTACGCGGCCCCAGGGTACCCGGGGAGCTGTTTTTT. The V gene is TRBV9, the J gene TRBJ2-2, with D possibly matching TRBD1 (5 bases). The CDR3 contains 17 residues. The V gene lost 4 bases and the J gene lost 6 bases, with 22 bases spanning the gap. CDR1 and CDR2 from the germline V gene are SGDLS and YYNGEE.

The chain recombines TRBV4-2 with TRBJ2-7, with D possibly being TRBD2 (5 bases). V lost 3 bases to trimming and J lost 1 base, with 10 bases between them. CDR3 size: 14 residues. Germline CDR1 is LGHNA and CDR2 is YNFKEQ. CDR3 sequence reads: CASSHSVGSYEQYF. The CDR3 nucleotides read TGTGCCAGCAGCCATAGCGTAGGGTCCTACGAGCAGTACTTC.

This clone was detected only a few times. V is TRBV6-6 and J is TRBJ1-1, with D unclear. Germline CDR1 is MNHNY and CDR2 is SVGAGI (reference sequence). Trimming shortened V by 6 bases and J by 1 base, and 12 bases separated the two germline ends. This CDR3 has 14 amino acids. The CDR3: CASRDKTPNTEAFF. CDR3 in DNA: TGTGCCAGCAGAGACAAGACACCGAACACTGAAGCTTTCTTT.

The chain uses TRBV19 and TRBJ2-1; 14 bases line up with TRBD2. The CDR3 totals 15 residues. The V gene end was trimmed by 5 bases and the J gene end by 7 bases; junction bases not matched to a gene: 4. Germline V gene data show CDR1 as LNHDA and CDR2 as SQIVND (reference sequence). The CDR3 region has the DNA TGTGCCAGTAGTCCTTGGACTAGCGGGAGGAATGAGCAGTTCTTC. It is translated as CASSPWTSGRNEQFF.

This chain links TRBV5-4 with TRBJ2-1; 8 nucleotides match TRBD2. The V gene's germline CDR1 is SGHNT and CDR2 YYREEE (reference sequence). V was pared by 8 bases and J by 3 bases, with 10 bases of the junction left unmatched. CDR3 length: 15 amino acids. The CDR3: CASFPREGNYNEQFF. The CDR3 DNA is TGTGCCAGTTTCCCACGGGAGGGGAACTACAATGAGCAGTTCTTC.

V usage is TRBV9 and J usage is TRBJ2-3; 14 bases align to TRBD2. Germline CDR1 SGDLS, CDR2 YYNGEE. The CDR3 is 16 residues long. The V gene end was trimmed by 4 bases and the J gene end by 6 bases; junction bases not matched to a gene: 7. The CDR3 bases are TGTGCCAGCAGCCCCGGGACTAGCGGGAGAGGCGATACGCAGTATTTT. It codes for CASSPGTSGRGDTQYF.

This clone was observed a single time. The rearrangement joins TRBV7-2 to TRBJ1-2, with D perhaps matching TRBD1 (5 bases). This CDR3 has 13 amino acids. The ends were cut back, 4 bases at V and 4 bases at J, with 10 bases in the middle. Germline V gene lookup returns CDR1 SGHTA and CDR2 FQGNSA. In nucleotides, the CDR3 is TGTGCCAGCAGCTCCCAGGGAACCTATGGCTACACCTTC. It yields the protein CASSSQGTYGYTF.

This chain uses TRBV18 with TRBJ2-1; 9 bases align to TRBD1. The CDR3 is made up of 16 amino acids. J lost 5 bases, V lost 5 bases, and 10 bases had no gene match. The germline V gene encodes CDR1 KGHSH and CDR2 LQKENI. The CDR3 region has the DNA TGTGCCAGCTCATTCACAGGGGGCCAGGGGAACAATGAGCAGTTCTTC. This encodes CASSFTGGQGNNEQFF.

The genes are TRBV19 and TRBJ2-7, with D perhaps TRBD1 (6 bases). Trimming left V 6 bases short and J 4 bases short, with 16 bases between. The CDR3 runs 14 residues. Germline lookup yields CDR1 LNHDA and CDR2 SQIVND (reference sequence). The CDR3, as DNA: TGTGCCAGTAGCGGCGGCCCAGGGGCGTACGAGCAGTACTTC. Translating it yields CASSGGPGAYEQYF.

This clone occurred once. At one of its ends the junction is not consistent with the germline gene, which may arise from a read error. The CDR3 DNA follows: TGTGCCAGCTCACCACGATACAGTGAGCAGTTCTTC. Translation gives CASSPRYSEQFF. The V and J genes are TRBV18 and TRBJ2-1; D is ambiguous. The CDR3 is made up of 12 amino acids. The V gene's germline CDR1 is KGHSH and CDR2 LQKENI.

V and J are TRBV30 and TRBJ2-1; 7 bases line up with TRBD2. The CDR3 is made up of 14 amino acids. The trim removed 3 bases at V and 6 bases at J, leaving 8 bases unmatched. CDR1 is GTSNPN and CDR2 is SVGIG in the germline V gene (reference sequence). This chain's CDR3 is CAWSAGDGANEQFF. The CDR3 region has the DNA TGTGCCTGGAGCGCGGGGGACGGGGCCAATGAGCAGTTCTTC.

This sequence joins TRBV28 and TRBJ1-2, with 7 bases that match TRBD1. J gave up 5 bases and V 4 bases, and 4 bases lay outside the gene matches. Germline V gives CDR1 MDHEN, CDR2 SYDVKM. CDR3 length: 13 amino acids. The CDR3 sequence is CASSYGGQYGYTF. In DNA form, the CDR3 reads TGTGCCAGCAGTTACGGGGGACAGTATGGCTACACCTTC.